A selection of T cell receptor beta chains follows, all from one sample in a study of blood T cell repertoires in COVID-19. Profiling relied on immunoSEQ multiplex PCR, and the TCRdb table lists in-frame clones only, not all of them. This repertoire shows about 230,000 clones, just over 85% found once; its top ten account for under 14%. The sequenced material came from peripheral blood. These TCRs come from a man between 50 and 59 years old with COVID-19, enrolled during active disease. The CDR3 runs from the conserved cysteine through the conserved F or W. The D gene is left open where the match is weak. For some rows the clone size is stated as once, few or many, or as a class when expanded; others skip it.

j_call	v_call	d_call	clone_size	cdr3_nt	cdr3_aa
TRBJ2-1	TRBV5-1	TRBD2	.	TGCGCCAGCAGCGGACTAGCGGGATACAATGAGCAGTTCTTC	CASSGLAGYNEQFF
TRBJ2-2	TRBV2	.	.	TGTGCCAGCAGTGGAGTGGGGCCAGCTAACACCGGGGAGCTGTTTTTT	CASSGVGPANTGELFF
TRBJ1-6	TRBV14	.	.	TGTGCCAGCAGCCCCCAACAGGCGGGATGGAATTCACCCCTCCACTTT	CASSPQQAGWNSPLHF
TRBJ2-5	TRBV5-1	TRBD2	once	TGCGCCAGCAGCCCGAGGGGTATCTCAGCGGGAGGGCCGAGGGAGACCCAGTACTTC	CASSPRGISAGGPRETQYF
TRBJ2-3	TRBV7-9	TRBD2	once	TGTGCCAGCACCGTAGCGGGGGAGACAGATACGCAGTATTTT	CASTVAGETDTQYF
TRBJ1-1	TRBV6-2/TRBV6-3	TRBD1	.	TGTGCCAGCAGTTACCCGGGACAGGGTAATACTGAAGCTTTCTTT	CASSYPGQGNTEAFF
TRBJ1-5	TRBV4-1	TRBD1	few	TGCGCCAGCAGCCAAGCAGGGGGCTCTAATCAGCCCCAGCATTTT	CASSQAGGSNQPQHF
TRBJ2-5	TRBV18	TRBD1	.	TGTGCCAGCTCACCGAACCGGGACAGCCAAGAGACCCAGTACTTC	CASSPNRDSQETQYF
TRBJ2-3	TRBV4-2	TRBD2	few	TGTGCCAGCAGCCAAGATTTAGCGGGGGGCACAGATACGCAGTATTTT	CASSQDLAGGTDTQYF
TRBJ1-6	TRBV6-1	TRBD1	.	TGTGCCAGCAGTGACCGGGACAGGGGTGGCACACCCCTCCACTTT	CASSDRDRGGTPLHF
TRBJ2-7	TRBV29-1	TRBD1	.	TGCAGCGTCGGGACAGGGGAAGAGCAGTACTTC	CSVGTGEEQYF
TRBJ1-3	TRBV18	.	once	TGTGCCAGCTCACCAGGTCCGGGTGGAGGAAACACCATATATTTT	CASSPGPGGGNTIYF
TRBJ2-5	TRBV27	.	.	TGTGCCAGCAGTTCTAGACCCCTGCGGACGGGGGAGACCCAGTACTTC	CASSSRPLRTGETQYF
TRBJ2-1	TRBV2	TRBD2	once	TGTGCCAGCAGTAACCGTCTCGGAGCGGGGGGGCCCCAGTTCTTC	CASSNRLGAGGPQFF
TRBJ1-6	TRBV30	.	.	TGTGCCTGGAATTCTGGGGGCAGGACACGACTCTTCGCCCTCCACTTT	CAWNSGGRTRLFALHF
TRBJ1-4	TRBV18	TRBD1	.	TGTGCCAGCTCACCCTCGACAGGGATTATTGAAAAACTGTTTTTT	CASSPSTGIIEKLFF
TRBJ2-7	TRBV5-1	.	.	TGCGCCAGCAGCTTGGTTCCAGGGGCCAACGAGCAGTACTTC	CASSLVPGANEQYF
TRBJ2-7	TRBV28	.	.	TGTGCCAGCAGACAACAGGGATTGGCCTACGAGCAGTACTTC	CASRQQGLAYEQYF
TRBJ1-1	TRBV19	.	.	TGTGCCAGTAGTATAGTTTTCACTCTGAACACTGAAGCTTTCTTT	CASSIVFTLNTEAFF
TRBJ2-6	TRBV2	.	once	TGTGCCAGCAGTGTATGGGGGCGCGGTGGGGCCAACGTCCTGACTTTC	CASSVWGRGGANVLTF
TRBJ2-5	TRBV3-1/TRBV3-2	.	.	TGTGCCAGCAGCCAAGATCTAGCCGGTTATCAAGAGACCCAGTACTTC	CASSQDLAGYQETQYF
TRBJ1-2	TRBV9	TRBD1	.	TGTGCCAGCAGCCCAGGGACAGGGGGCGACTTTTCTATTGGCTACACCTTC	CASSPGTGGDFSIGYTF
TRBJ1-4	TRBV6-1	.	.	TGTGCCAGCAGTGATTCCTCGCTCAGGGGTGAAAAACTGTTTTTT	CASSDSSLRGEKLFF
TRBJ1-3	TRBV5-6	TRBD1	once	TGTGCCAGCAGCCCGACAGGGCTCACTGGAAACACCATATATTTT	CASSPTGLTGNTIYF
TRBJ2-7	TRBV6-5	.	few	TGTGCCAGCAGGGCGCTAGCGAGCTCCTACGAGCAGTACTTC	CASRALASSYEQYF
TRBJ2-6	TRBV7-9	TRBD2	.	TGTGCCAGCAGCGCGTTCGGGGGAGGGTCTGGGGCCAACGTCCTGACTTTC	CASSAFGGGSGANVLTF